The T cell receptor beta chain described here comes from a study of blood T cell repertoires in COVID-19. Study-level information: Samples came from the United States, Italy and Spain, spanning acute and convalescent COVID-19. PBMCs, B-cell-depleted T cells, or T cells provided the cDNA or gDNA that made up the material.

The CDR3 is made up of 18 amino acids. V lost 4 bases, J lost 4 bases, and 20 bases lay in between. Germline values: CDR1 SGHDN, CDR2 FVKESK. The authors' processing: Scientists estimated how many nucleated cells there were by amplifying reference gene primers. Clones were read by immunoSEQ multiplex PCR, and TCRdb kept only the in-frame ones, dropping some. V and J calls and clone size follow that table, whereas D and trimming were derived from the DNA. In the table there are just over 95,000 clones, about nine tenths of which are singletons. The V and J genes are TRBV14 and TRBJ2-6, with a tentative D call TRBD1 (6 bases). Sequencing was performed on peripheral blood. The TCR comes from a man between 45 and 60 years old with acute or convalescent COVID-19. The CDR3 bases are TGTGCCAGCAGCCGCGGACAGAGTAGAATTTCGGGGGCCAACGTCCTGACTTTC. As protein: CASSRGQSRISGANVLTF.